A selection of T cell receptor beta chains follows, all from one sample in a study of T cell responses to AZD1222 COVID-19 vaccine. Data came from immunoSEQ multiplex PCR; TCRdb stores just in-frame clones and leaves some out. The sample lists approximately 150,000 clones, roughly 93% seen once, with approximately 1% in the top ten. The material sequenced was peripheral blood, taken on day 0 of AZD1222 vaccination. Receptor source: an adult in good health. The CDR3 runs from the conserved cysteine through the conserved F or W. Fields, in order: D gene, V gene, J gene, clone size, CDR3 protein, CDR3 DNA. The D gene is left open where the match is weak. Size is stated for part of the rows, as once, few or many counts, or as a class when the clone is expanded.

d_gene: TRBD1
v_gene: TRBV28
j_gene: TRBJ1-1
abundance: -
CDR3aa: CASRLRQGWAFF
CDR3nt: TGTGCCAGCAGGCTTAGACAGGGTTGGGCTTTCTTT

d_gene: -
v_gene: TRBV5-4
j_gene: TRBJ1-2
abundance: -
CDR3aa: CASSRDTYGYTF
CDR3nt: TGTGCCAGCAGCCGCGACACCTATGGCTACACCTTC

d_gene: TRBD1
v_gene: TRBV28
j_gene: TRBJ2-1
abundance: once
CDR3aa: CASRGDRYNEQFF
CDR3nt: TGTGCCAGCAGGGGGGACAGGTACAATGAGCAGTTCTTC

d_gene: -
v_gene: TRBV6-6
j_gene: TRBJ1-4
abundance: -
CDR3aa: CASSYSEWEKLFF
CDR3nt: TGTGCCAGCAGTTACTCGGAGTGGGAAAAACTGTTTTTT

d_gene: -
v_gene: TRBV5-1
j_gene: TRBJ1-4
abundance: -
CDR3aa: CASSLGQTNEKLFF
CDR3nt: TGCGCTAGCAGCTTGGGGCAGACTAATGAAAAACTGTTTTTT

d_gene: -
v_gene: TRBV10-3
j_gene: TRBJ2-7
abundance: -
CDR3aa: CAISVLLVSPSESVGSEQYF
CDR3nt: TGTGCCATCAGTGTCCTCTTAGTGTCCCCAAGCGAATCTGTAGGATCGGAGCAGTACTTC

d_gene: -
v_gene: TRBV7-9
j_gene: TRBJ2-5
abundance: -
CDR3aa: CASSFRVETQYF
CDR3nt: TGTGCCAGCAGCTTCAGGGTTGAGACCCAGTACTTC

d_gene: -
v_gene: TRBV6-2/TRBV6-3
j_gene: TRBJ1-1
abundance: -
CDR3aa: CASSYSRYRWMNTEAFF
CDR3nt: TGTGCCAGCAGTTACTCGAGGTACAGGTGGATGAACACTGAAGCTTTCTTT

d_gene: -
v_gene: TRBV9
j_gene: TRBJ2-6
abundance: -
CDR3aa: CASSVFPSSSGANVLTF
CDR3nt: TGTGCCAGCAGCGTTTTCCCCTCTAGCTCTGGGGCCAACGTCCTGACTTTC

d_gene: -
v_gene: TRBV25-1
j_gene: TRBJ2-2
abundance: -
CDR3aa: CASSESRTLDTGELFF
CDR3nt: TGTGCCAGCAGTGAATCTCGGACTCTGGACACCGGGGAGCTGTTTTTT

d_gene: -
v_gene: TRBV2
j_gene: TRBJ1-5
abundance: -
CDR3aa: CASRGTGLSNQPQHF
CDR3nt: TGTGCCAGCAGAGGTACAGGCCTTAGCAATCAGCCCCAGCATTTT

d_gene: -
v_gene: TRBV12-5
j_gene: TRBJ1-4
abundance: -
CDR3aa: CASGLVIGGNEKLFF
CDR3nt: TGTGCTAGTGGTTTGGTAATTGGAGGTAATGAAAAACTGTTTTTT

d_gene: -
v_gene: TRBV19
j_gene: TRBJ1-2
abundance: -
CDR3aa: CASSIDVQIYGYTF
CDR3nt: TGTGCCAGTAGTATAGATGTCCAAATATATGGCTACACCTTC

d_gene: TRBD2
v_gene: TRBV13
j_gene: TRBJ2-2
abundance: -
CDR3aa: CASSRLGGRTGELFF
CDR3nt: TGTGCCAGCAGCCGCTTGGGGGGGAGAACCGGGGAGCTGTTTTTT

d_gene: -
v_gene: TRBV28
j_gene: TRBJ2-7
abundance: -
CDR3aa: CASSLQASEQYF
CDR3nt: TGTGCCAGCAGTTTACAGGCGAGTGAGCAGTACTTC

d_gene: -
v_gene: TRBV6-2/TRBV6-3
j_gene: TRBJ1-6
abundance: -
CDR3aa: CASSYSTSSYNSPLHF
CDR3nt: TGTGCCAGCAGTTACTCGACCTCGAGCTATAATTCACCCCTCCACTTT

d_gene: -
v_gene: TRBV5-4
j_gene: TRBJ2-3
abundance: -
CDR3aa: CASSLRTLEGTDTQYF
CDR3nt: TGTGCCAGCAGCTTGCGGACTCTAGAGGGCACAGATACGCAGTATTTT

d_gene: TRBD2
v_gene: TRBV5-1
j_gene: TRBJ2-1
abundance: -
CDR3aa: CASSLPSGGSEQFF
CDR3nt: TGCGCCAGCAGCTTACCTAGCGGGGGATCTGAGCAGTTCTTC

d_gene: -
v_gene: TRBV2
j_gene: TRBJ1-2
abundance: -
CDR3aa: CASIPQRDGYTF
CDR3nt: TGTGCCAGTATCCCTCAAAGGGATGGCTACACCTTC

d_gene: -
v_gene: TRBV18
j_gene: TRBJ1-1
abundance: once
CDR3aa: CASSPQGDTEAFF
CDR3nt: TGTGCCAGCTCACCACAGGGGGACACTGAAGCTTTCTTT

d_gene: -
v_gene: TRBV9
j_gene: TRBJ1-3
abundance: -
CDR3aa: CASSVSNPGSAGNTIYF
CDR3nt: TGTGCCAGCAGCGTATCAAACCCGGGGTCGGCGGGAAACACCATATATTTT

d_gene: TRBD1
v_gene: TRBV11-2
j_gene: TRBJ1-1
abundance: -
CDR3aa: CASSDRDRVTEAFF
CDR3nt: TGTGCCAGCAGTGACCGGGACAGGGTGACTGAAGCTTTCTTT

d_gene: TRBD2
v_gene: TRBV9
j_gene: TRBJ2-3
abundance: once
CDR3aa: CASSVGGLGPLDTQYF
CDR3nt: TGTGCCAGCAGCGTAGGAGGACTAGGCCCCTTAGATACGCAGTATTTT

d_gene: TRBD1
v_gene: TRBV7-9
j_gene: TRBJ2-7
abundance: -
CDR3aa: CASSPGTGAYEQYF
CDR3nt: TGTGCCAGCAGCCCCGGGACAGGGGCCTACGAGCAGTACTTC

d_gene: -
v_gene: TRBV6-5
j_gene: TRBJ1-2
abundance: -
CDR3aa: CASSYFGGGGYTF
CDR3nt: TGTGCCAGCAGTTACTTTGGGGGCGGAGGCTACACCTTC

d_gene: -
v_gene: TRBV28
j_gene: TRBJ1-2
abundance: -
CDR3aa: CASTILGVNLLGYGYTF
CDR3nt: TGTGCCAGCACAATTCTAGGGGTCAACCTCCTAGGGTATGGCTACACCTTC

d_gene: -
v_gene: TRBV27
j_gene: TRBJ1-1
abundance: -
CDR3aa: CASSRRGELKAFF
CDR3nt: TGTGCCAGCAGTAGACGCGGGGAGCTTAAAGCTTTCTTT

d_gene: TRBD1
v_gene: TRBV10-3
j_gene: TRBJ2-2
abundance: -
CDR3aa: CAIRRQGAVGELFF
CDR3nt: TGTGCCATCAGAAGACAGGGGGCGGTCGGGGAGCTGTTTTTT

d_gene: -
v_gene: TRBV7-6
j_gene: TRBJ2-1
abundance: -
CDR3aa: CASREGNEQFF
CDR3nt: TGTGCCAGCAGGGAGGGGAATGAGCAGTTCTTC

d_gene: -
v_gene: TRBV5-1
j_gene: TRBJ1-2
abundance: -
CDR3aa: CASSLVASNYGYTF
CDR3nt: TGCGCCAGCAGCTTGGTGGCAAGTAACTATGGCTACACCTTC

d_gene: -
v_gene: TRBV12-5
j_gene: TRBJ2-1
abundance: few
CDR3aa: CASGFRYEQFF
CDR3nt: TGTGCTAGTGGTTTTCGCTATGAGCAGTTCTTC

d_gene: TRBD2
v_gene: TRBV5-1
j_gene: TRBJ2-2
abundance: few
CDR3aa: CASRGGDTGELFF
CDR3nt: TGCGCCAGTCGGGGGGGCGACACCGGGGAGCTGTTTTTT

d_gene: -
v_gene: TRBV7-2
j_gene: TRBJ1-4
abundance: -
CDR3aa: CASSLVGRVGGKLFF
CDR3nt: TGTGCCAGCAGCTTAGTGGGCAGGGTGGGCGGAAAACTGTTTTTT

d_gene: TRBD1
v_gene: TRBV3-1/TRBV3-2
j_gene: TRBJ2-7
abundance: -
CDR3aa: CASTDRASSYEQYF
CDR3nt: TGTGCCAGCACAGACAGGGCGTCTTCCTACGAGCAGTACTTC